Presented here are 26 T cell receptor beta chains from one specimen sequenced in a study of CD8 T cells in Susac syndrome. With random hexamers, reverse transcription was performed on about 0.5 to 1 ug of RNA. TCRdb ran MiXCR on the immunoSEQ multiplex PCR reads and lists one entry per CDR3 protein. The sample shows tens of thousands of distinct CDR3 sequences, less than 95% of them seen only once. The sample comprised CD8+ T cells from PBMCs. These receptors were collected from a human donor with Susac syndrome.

CDR3 sequence reads: CASSSNRGYEQFF. In DNA, the CDR3 is TGTGCCAGCAGTTCAAATCGTGGGTACGAGCAGTTCTTC. V and J are TRBV6-5 and TRBJ2-1; no reliable D call. V was trimmed by 4 bases and J by 10 bases, leaving 14 bases between them. The germline gives CDR1 MNHEY, CDR2 SVGAGI. CDR3 length equals 13 residues.

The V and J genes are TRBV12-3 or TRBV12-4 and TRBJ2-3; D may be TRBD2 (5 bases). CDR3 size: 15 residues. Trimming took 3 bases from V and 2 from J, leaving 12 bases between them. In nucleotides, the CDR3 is TGTGCCAGCAGTTTTCCGGGGATTCCCACAGATACGCAGTATTTT. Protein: CASSFPGIPTDTQYF.

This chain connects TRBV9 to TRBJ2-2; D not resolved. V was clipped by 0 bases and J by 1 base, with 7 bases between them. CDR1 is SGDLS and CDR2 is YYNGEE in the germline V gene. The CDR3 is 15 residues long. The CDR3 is CASSVGVENTGELFF. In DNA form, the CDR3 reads TGTGCCAGCAGCGTAGGGGTGGAGAACACCGGGGAGCTGTTTTTT.

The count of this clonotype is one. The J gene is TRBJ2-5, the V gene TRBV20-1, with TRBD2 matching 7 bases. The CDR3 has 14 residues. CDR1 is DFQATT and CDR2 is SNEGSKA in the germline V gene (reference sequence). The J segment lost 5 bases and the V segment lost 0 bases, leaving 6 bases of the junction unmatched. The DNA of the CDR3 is TGCAGTGCTAGAGATCGACTAGCTCGGGAGACCCAGTACTTC. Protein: CSARDRLARETQYF.

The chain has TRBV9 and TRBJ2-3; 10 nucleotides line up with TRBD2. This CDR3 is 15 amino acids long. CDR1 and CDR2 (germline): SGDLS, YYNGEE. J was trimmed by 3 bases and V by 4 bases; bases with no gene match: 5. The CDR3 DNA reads TGTGCCAGCAGCCTAAGCGGGGGGGTAACAGATACGCAGTATTTT. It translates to CASSLSGGVTDTQYF. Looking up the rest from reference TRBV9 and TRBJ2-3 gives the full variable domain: DSGVTQTPKHLITATGQRVTLRCSPRSGDLSVYWYQQSLDQGLQFLIQYYNGEERAKGNILERFSAQQFPDLHSELNLSSLELGDSALYFCASSLSGGVTDTQYFGPGTRLTVL.

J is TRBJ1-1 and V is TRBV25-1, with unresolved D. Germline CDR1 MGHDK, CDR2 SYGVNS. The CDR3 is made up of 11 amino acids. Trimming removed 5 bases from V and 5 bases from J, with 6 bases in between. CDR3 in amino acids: CASSWRTEAFF. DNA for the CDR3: TGTGCCAGCAGTTGGAGGACTGAAGCTTTCTTT. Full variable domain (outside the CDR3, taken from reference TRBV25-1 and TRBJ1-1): EADIYQTPRYLVIGTGKKITLECSQTMGHDKMYWYQQDPGMELHLIHYSYGVNSTEKGDLSSESTVSRIRTEHFPLTLESARPSHTSQYLCASSWRTEAFFGQGTRLTVV.

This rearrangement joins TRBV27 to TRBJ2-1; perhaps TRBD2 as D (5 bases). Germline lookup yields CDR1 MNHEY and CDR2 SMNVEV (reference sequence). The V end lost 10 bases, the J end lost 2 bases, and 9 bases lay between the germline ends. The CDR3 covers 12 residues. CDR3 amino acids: CATRTAYNEQFF. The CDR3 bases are TGTGCCACCCGGACTGCCTACAATGAGCAGTTCTTC.

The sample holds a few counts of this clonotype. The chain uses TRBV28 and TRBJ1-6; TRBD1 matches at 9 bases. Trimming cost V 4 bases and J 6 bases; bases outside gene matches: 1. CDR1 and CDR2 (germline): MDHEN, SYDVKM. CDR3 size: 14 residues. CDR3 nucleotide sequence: TGTGCCAGCAGTTCGACAGGGGGTAATTCACCCCTCCACTTT. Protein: CASSSTGGNSPLHF.

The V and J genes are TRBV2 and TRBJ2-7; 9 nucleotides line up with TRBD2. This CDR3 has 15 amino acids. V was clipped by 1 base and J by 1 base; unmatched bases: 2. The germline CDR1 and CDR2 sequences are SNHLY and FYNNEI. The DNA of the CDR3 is TGTGCCAGCAGTGAAGAGACTAGCGGTTCCTACGAGCAGTACTTC. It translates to CASSEETSGSYEQYF.

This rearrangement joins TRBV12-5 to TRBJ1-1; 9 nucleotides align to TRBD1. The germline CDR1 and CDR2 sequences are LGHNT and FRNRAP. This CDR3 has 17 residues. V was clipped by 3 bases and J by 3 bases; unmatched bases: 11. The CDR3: CASGFPAYRDRDTEAFF. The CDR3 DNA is TGTGCTAGTGGTTTCCCCGCCTACCGGGACAGGGACACTGAAGCTTTCTTT.

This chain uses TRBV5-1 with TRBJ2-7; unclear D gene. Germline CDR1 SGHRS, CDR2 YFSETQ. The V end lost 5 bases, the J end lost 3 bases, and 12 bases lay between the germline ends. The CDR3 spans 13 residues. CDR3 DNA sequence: TGCGCCAGCAGAGAACAGAATAACTACGAGCAGTACTTC. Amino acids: CASREQNNYEQYF.

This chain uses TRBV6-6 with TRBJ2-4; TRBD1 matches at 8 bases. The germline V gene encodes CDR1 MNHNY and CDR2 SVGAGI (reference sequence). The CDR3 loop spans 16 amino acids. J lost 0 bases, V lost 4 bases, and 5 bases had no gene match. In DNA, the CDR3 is TGTGCCAGCAGTTCTACAGGGGGAAAAGCCAAAAACATTCAGTACTTC. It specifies CASSSTGGKAKNIQYF.

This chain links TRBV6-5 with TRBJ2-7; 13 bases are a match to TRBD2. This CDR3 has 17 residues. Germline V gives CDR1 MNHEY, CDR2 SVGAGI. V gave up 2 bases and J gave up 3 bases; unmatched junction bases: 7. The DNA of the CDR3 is TGTGCCAGCAGTTACCGGACTAGCGGGGGAGCTCACTACGAGCAGTACTTC. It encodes CASSYRTSGGAHYEQYF.

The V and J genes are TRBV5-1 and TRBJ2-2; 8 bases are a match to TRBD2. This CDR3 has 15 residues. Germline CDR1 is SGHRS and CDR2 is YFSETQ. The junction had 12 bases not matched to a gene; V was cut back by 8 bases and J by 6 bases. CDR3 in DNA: TGCGCCAGTAGGCTGGGACTAGGAATCGCCGGGGAGCTGTTTTTT. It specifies CASRLGLGIAGELFF.

The DNA of the CDR3 is TGTGCCAGCAGCATCAACCCGGGCCCGGCGGCGGAGGAGCAGTACTTC. It is translated as CASSINPGPAAEEQYF. The chain links TRBV9 to TRBJ2-7; D uncertain. V lost 4 bases and J lost 7, with 24 bases in between. Per germline, CDR1 SGDLS and CDR2 YYNGEE. CDR3 length: 16 residues.

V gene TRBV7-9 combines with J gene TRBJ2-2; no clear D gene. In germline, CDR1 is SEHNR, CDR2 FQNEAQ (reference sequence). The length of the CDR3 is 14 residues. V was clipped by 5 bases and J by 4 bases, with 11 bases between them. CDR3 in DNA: TGTGCCAGCAGCCTTAACCCCCTCACCGGGGAGCTGTTTTTT. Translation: CASSLNPLTGELFF.

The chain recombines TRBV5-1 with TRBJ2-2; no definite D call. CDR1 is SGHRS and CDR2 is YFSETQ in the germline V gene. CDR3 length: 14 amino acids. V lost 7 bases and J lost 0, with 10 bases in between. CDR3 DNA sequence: TGCGCCAGCCGCACCCTGCCGAACACCGGGGAGCTGTTTTTT. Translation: CASRTLPNTGELFF.

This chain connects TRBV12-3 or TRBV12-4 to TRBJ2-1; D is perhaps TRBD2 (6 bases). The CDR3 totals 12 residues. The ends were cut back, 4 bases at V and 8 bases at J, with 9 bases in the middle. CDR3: CASSYRRDEQFF. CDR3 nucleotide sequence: TGTGCCAGCAGTTATAGGAGGGATGAGCAGTTCTTC.

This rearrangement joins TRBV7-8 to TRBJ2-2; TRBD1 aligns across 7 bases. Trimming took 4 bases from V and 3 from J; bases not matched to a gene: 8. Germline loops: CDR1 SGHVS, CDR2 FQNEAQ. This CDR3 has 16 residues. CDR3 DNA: TGTGCCAGCAGCTGGACCCGGGACAGCTACACCGGGGAGCTGTTTTTT. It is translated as CASSWTRDSYTGELFF.

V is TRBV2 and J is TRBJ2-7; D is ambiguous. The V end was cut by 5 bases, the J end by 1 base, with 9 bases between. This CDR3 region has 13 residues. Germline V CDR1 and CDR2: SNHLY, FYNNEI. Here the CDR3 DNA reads TGTGCCAGCAGTCAAAAACGGTCCTACGAGCAGTACTTC. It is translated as CASSQKRSYEQYF. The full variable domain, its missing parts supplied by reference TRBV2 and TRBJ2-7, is EPEVTQTPSHQVTQMGQEVILRCVPISNHLYFYWYRQILGQKVEFLVSFYNNEISEKSEIFDDQFSVERPDGSNFTLKIRSTKLEDSAMYFCASSQKRSYEQYFGPGTRLTVT.

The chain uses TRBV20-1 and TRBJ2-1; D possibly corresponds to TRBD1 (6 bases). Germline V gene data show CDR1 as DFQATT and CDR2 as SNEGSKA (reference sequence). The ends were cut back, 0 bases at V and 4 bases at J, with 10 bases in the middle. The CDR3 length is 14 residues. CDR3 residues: CSARELDSYNEQFF. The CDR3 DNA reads TGCAGTGCTAGAGAATTGGACAGTTACAATGAGCAGTTCTTC.

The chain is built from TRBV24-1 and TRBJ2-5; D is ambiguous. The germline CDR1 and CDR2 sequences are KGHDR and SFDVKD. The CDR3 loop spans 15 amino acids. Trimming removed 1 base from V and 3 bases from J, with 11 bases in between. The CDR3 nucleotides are TGTGCCACCAGTGATTTAAACCGCTTGGAAGAGACCCAGTACTTC. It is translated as CATSDLNRLEETQYF.

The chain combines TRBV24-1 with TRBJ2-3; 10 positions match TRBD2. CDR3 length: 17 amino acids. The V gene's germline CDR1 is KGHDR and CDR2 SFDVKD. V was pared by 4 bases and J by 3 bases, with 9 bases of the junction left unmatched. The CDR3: CATSETGTSDLTDTQYF. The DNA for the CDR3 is TGTGCCACCAGTGAGACCGGGACTAGCGACTTGACAGATACGCAGTATTTT.

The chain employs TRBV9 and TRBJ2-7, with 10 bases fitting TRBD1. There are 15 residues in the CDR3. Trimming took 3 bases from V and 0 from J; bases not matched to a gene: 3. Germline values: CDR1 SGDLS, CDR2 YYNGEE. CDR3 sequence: CASSARTGGSYEQYF. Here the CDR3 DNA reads TGTGCCAGCAGCGCAAGGACAGGGGGCTCCTACGAGCAGTACTTC.

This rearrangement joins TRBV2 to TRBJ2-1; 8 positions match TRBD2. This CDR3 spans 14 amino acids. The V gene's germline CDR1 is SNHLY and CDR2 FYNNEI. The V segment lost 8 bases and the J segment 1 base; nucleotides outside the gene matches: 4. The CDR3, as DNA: TGTGCCAGCGCTCGCGGGGGGTCCTACAATGAGCAGTTCTTC. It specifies CASARGGSYNEQFF.

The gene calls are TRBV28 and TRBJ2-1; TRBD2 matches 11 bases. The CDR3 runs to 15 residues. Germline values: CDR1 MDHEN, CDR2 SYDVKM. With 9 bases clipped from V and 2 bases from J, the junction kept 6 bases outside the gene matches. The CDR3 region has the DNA TGTGCCAGTCGATTAGCGGGGGGGACCTACAATGAGCAGTTCTTC. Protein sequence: CASRLAGGTYNEQFF.